The 17 T cell receptor beta chains listed next were all sequenced from one sample in a study of T cells of healthy individuals listed by TCRdb under 2018. The library was prepared using 5' RACE. The sample was run on an Illumina MiSeq. TCRdb trimmed public reads at Q25 via fastp, called clones via MiXCR and kept in-frame beta chains. For every CDR3 protein sequence, its rows merge into one entry that carries the most common genes and DNA. Here the sample has more than 85,000 distinct CDR3 sequences; 17% occur a single time. Roughly 6.2% of the sample is held by the ten biggest clonotypes. Receptors were obtained from a human donor in good health.

This clonotype came up many times. The rearrangement uses TRBV20-1 and TRBJ2-1; D gene uncertain. The CDR3 consists of 11 residues. V lost 4 bases and J 3 bases, leaving 4 bases between the germline ends. Germline V gene lookup returns CDR1 DFQATT and CDR2 SNEGSKA (reference sequence). CDR3 sequence reads: CSAIGYNEQFF. Written as DNA, the CDR3 is TGCAGTGCTATAGGCTACAATGAGCAGTTCTTC.

This clonotype was seen many times. CDR3 residues: CASSLRGNQPQHF. The DNA of the CDR3 is TGTGCCAGCAGCTTAAGGGGAAATCAGCCCCAGCATTTT. The chain couples TRBV7-2 to TRBJ1-5; possibly TRBD1 for D (5 bases). The ends were cut back, 2 bases at V and 4 bases at J, with 6 bases in the middle. Germline loops: CDR1 SGHTA, CDR2 FQGNSA. The CDR3 totals 13 residues.

The chain is built from TRBV20-1 and TRBJ2-2; 7 bases fit TRBD2. Germline CDR1 and CDR2: DFQATT and SNEGSKA (reference sequence). CDR3 length: 16 amino acids. V lost 5 bases, J lost 6 bases, and 15 bases stayed unmatched. This chain's CDR3 is CSASGGVWEGPGELFF. The CDR3 region has the DNA TGCAGTGCTTCCGGGGGTGTTTGGGAGGGCCCCGGGGAGCTGTTTTTT.

The gene calls are TRBV14 and TRBJ2-1; TRBD1 is a possible D gene (6 bases). Germline V gene sequence: CDR1 SGHDN, CDR2 FVKESK. The CDR3 is 16 residues long. Trimming took 5 bases from V and 4 from J, leaving 18 bases between them. Here the CDR3 reads CASSGSRGTNYNEQFF. The CDR3 DNA sequence: TGTGCCAGCAGCGGATCCAGGGGCACAAATTACAATGAGCAGTTCTTC.

This clonotype was detected only a few times. This rearrangement joins TRBV5-1 to TRBJ1-2; 10 bases are shared with TRBD1. Germline V gene data show CDR1 as SGHRS and CDR2 as YFSETQ. This CDR3 contains 13 residues. J lost 6 bases, V lost 4 bases, and 3 bases had no gene match. The CDR3 nucleotides read TGCGCCAGCAGCCCAGGGACAGGGGATGGCTACACCTTC. Residues: CASSPGTGDGYTF.

The rearrangement joins TRBV7-2 to TRBJ2-2; 9 positions agree with TRBD1. Germline V gene lookup returns CDR1 SGHTA and CDR2 FQGNSA. The CDR3 has 18 residues. Trimming took 5 bases from V and 0 from J; bases not matched to a gene: 10. CDR3 nucleotide sequence: TGTGCCAGCAGCCCTCGGACAGGGGCCCCCGCGAACACCGGGGAGCTGTTTTTT. Amino acids: CASSPRTGAPANTGELFF.

The CDR3 spells CASSQVMQSNQPQHF. In DNA form, the CDR3 reads TGCGCCAGCAGCCAAGTCATGCAGAGCAATCAGCCCCAGCATTTT. This chain connects TRBV4-1 to TRBJ1-5; no firm D call. V lost 1 base and J 1 base, leaving 8 bases between the germline ends. Germline V gene sequence: CDR1 MGHRA, CDR2 YSYEKL. This CDR3 contains 15 residues.

This clonotype has at least ten counts. The J gene is TRBJ1-2, the V gene TRBV4-1; unclear D gene. Trimming cost V 0 bases and J 5 bases, with 10 bases left between them. From germline, CDR1 is MGHRA and CDR2 YSYEKL. This CDR3 has 14 residues. Written as DNA, the CDR3 is TGCGCCAGCAGCCAAGAAATGGCTCCGTATGGCTACACCTTC. It codes for CASSQEMAPYGYTF.

V gene TRBV18 combines with J gene TRBJ2-2; no definite D call. The CDR3 extends over 14 amino acids. Trimming stripped 8 bases from V and 0 bases from J, with 10 bases between. CDR1 and CDR2 from the germline V gene are KGHSH and LQKENI. The CDR3 DNA follows: TGTGCCAGCACCGCTCCGCCGAACACCGGGGAGCTGTTTTTT. Residues: CASTAPPNTGELFF.

There are a few counts of this clonotype. The chain employs TRBV15 and TRBJ1-5, with TRBD1 matching over 7 bases. Germline CDR1 is LNHNV and CDR2 is YYDKDF (reference sequence). CDR3 length equals 16 residues. The ends lost 4 bases at V and 11 bases at J; junction bases unmatched: 17. For the CDR3, the DNA is TGTGCCACCAGCACTACAGGGGAAACCCTACCGGGGGCCCAGCATTTT. It encodes CATSTTGETLPGAQHF.

Only a few counts were recorded for this clonotype. The V call is TRBV20-1, the J call TRBJ2-3, with D perhaps matching TRBD2 (6 bases). The CDR3 has 13 residues. Germline lookup yields CDR1 DFQATT and CDR2 SNEGSKA (reference sequence). Trimming removed 1 base at V and 9 bases at J, with 14 bases between. CDR3 region: CSARGGLRATQYF. The CDR3 region has the DNA TGCAGTGCTAGAGGGGGACTGAGGGCCACGCAGTATTTT.

The J gene is TRBJ2-3, the V gene TRBV6-2 or TRBV6-3, with no clear D. CDR3 size: 15 residues. Germline V gene sequence: CDR1 MNHEY, CDR2 SVGEGT. Trimming left V 3 bases short and J 4 bases short, with 14 bases between. CDR3 in DNA: TGTGCCAGCAGTTATGGGGTCAATCCGCCAGATACGCAGTATTTT. Translating it yields CASSYGVNPPDTQYF.

Ten or more counts support this clonotype. This sequence joins TRBV7-9 and TRBJ1-3; D not certain. Trimming cost V 5 bases and J 1 base, with 9 bases left between them. The germline gives CDR1 SEHNR, CDR2 FQNEAQ (reference sequence). The CDR3 length is 14 residues. The CDR3 region has the DNA TGTGCCAGCAGCCGTCAGGTGTCTGGAAACACCATATATTTT. Protein product: CASSRQVSGNTIYF.

The chain combines TRBV7-9 with TRBJ1-6; D is possibly TRBD1 (6 bases). Trimming took 4 bases from V and 9 from J, leaving 13 bases between them. The CDR3 sequence is 14 residues long. Germline V gene lookup returns CDR1 SEHNR and CDR2 FQNEAQ (reference sequence). The CDR3 DNA is TGTGCCAGCAGCTCTCGACAGGAAGGTTCACCCCTCCACTTT. This sequence encodes CASSSRQEGSPLHF.

The chain recombines TRBV15 with TRBJ1-4; unclear D gene. This CDR3 has 14 amino acids. V lost 0 bases and J 7 bases, leaving 9 bases between the germline ends. CDR1 is LNHNV, CDR2 YYDKDF, per germline (reference sequence). The DNA of the CDR3 is TGTGCCACCAGCAGAGATAACGGAGGTGAAAAACTGTTTTTT. Amino acids: CATSRDNGGEKLFF.

Within the sample, this clonotype is medium-sized. The rearrangement links TRBV9 to TRBJ1-2; D may be TRBD1 (6 bases). The CDR3 runs 14 residues. Trimming cost V 0 bases and J 4 bases, with 10 bases left between them. Germline V CDR1 and CDR2: SGDLS, YYNGEE. The CDR3 here is CASSVDGGGYGYTF. For the CDR3, the DNA is TGTGCCAGCAGCGTAGACGGGGGCGGCTATGGCTACACCTTC.

This chain connects TRBV20-1 to TRBJ2-6; D is unclear. Between the trimmed V and J ends, which lost 6 bases and 1 base, there was a span of 16 bases. This CDR3 has 16 residues. Germline CDR1 and CDR2: DFQATT and SNEGSKA (reference sequence). For the CDR3, the DNA is TGCAGTGCCGGCCAAGCGATAGGGTCTGGGGCCAACGTCCTGACTTTC. It yields the protein CSAGQAIGSGANVLTF.